Listed here is a single T cell receptor beta chain. V gave up 3 bases and J gave up 2 bases; unmatched junction bases: 6. Germline V lookup: CDR1 KGHSH, CDR2 LQKENI. The CDR3 is 16 amino acids. These data come from a study of T cell changes during pregnancy in multiple sclerosis. The method was immunoSEQ multiplex PCR; TCRdb's version includes in-frame clones alone and lacks a portion of them. This sample has about 110,000 clones; roughly 92% occur once, and the top ten carry about 1.5%. Sequenced here: peripheral blood, sampled in the third trimester of pregnancy. This clonotype was obtained from a female donor with multiple sclerosis, enrolled in a pregnancy study. V usage is TRBV18 and J usage is TRBJ2-3, with 9 bases matching TRBD2. The CDR3 region is CASSPQAGGPTDTQYF. DNA of the CDR3: TGTGCCAGCTCACCTCAAGCGGGGGGCCCCACAGATACGCAGTATTTT. The whole variable domain, remainder taken from reference TRBV18 and TRBJ2-3, is NAGVMQNPRHLVRRRGQEARLRCSPMKGHSHVYWYRQLPEEGLKFMVYLQKENIIDESGMPKERFSAEFPKEGPSILRIQQVVRGDSAAYFCASSPQAGGPTDTQYFGPGTRLTVL.